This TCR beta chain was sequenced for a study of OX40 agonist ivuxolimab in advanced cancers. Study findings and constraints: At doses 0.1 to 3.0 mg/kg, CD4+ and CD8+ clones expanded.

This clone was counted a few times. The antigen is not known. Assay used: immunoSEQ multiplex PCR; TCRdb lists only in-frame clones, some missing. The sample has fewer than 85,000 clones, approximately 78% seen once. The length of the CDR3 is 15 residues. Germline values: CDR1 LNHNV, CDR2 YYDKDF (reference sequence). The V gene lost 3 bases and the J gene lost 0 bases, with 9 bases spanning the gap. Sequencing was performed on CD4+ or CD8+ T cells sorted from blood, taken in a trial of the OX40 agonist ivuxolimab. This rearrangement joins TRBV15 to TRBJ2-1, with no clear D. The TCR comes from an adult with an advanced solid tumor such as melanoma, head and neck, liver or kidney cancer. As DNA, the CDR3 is TGTGCCACCAGCAGGGCGGCCGGCTCCTACAATGAGCAGTTCTTC. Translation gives CATSRAAGSYNEQFF.